The 8 T cell receptor beta chains below come from one sample, sequenced in a study of lung T cells in sarcoidosis with Löfgren's syndrome. TCRdb fed the reads into MiXCR, producing one record per CDR3 protein. In the table there are 50,000 to 65,000 distinct CDR3 sequences, over 20% of which are singletons. Sequencing used CD4+ T cells from PBMCs. Receptors were obtained from a human donor with sarcoidosis (Löfgren's syndrome or another form), or a control subject (not recorded which).

This clonotype was counted many times. This chain joins TRBV6-1 and TRBJ2-7, with 8 bases fitting TRBD1. Trimming removed 7 bases from V and 2 bases from J; junction bases left unmatched: 4. Germline V CDR1 and CDR2: MNHNS, SASEGT. This CDR3 is 13 amino acids long. The CDR3 loop is CASTLQGAYEQYF. DNA for the CDR3: TGTGCCAGCACCCTACAGGGGGCCTACGAGCAGTACTTC.

The sample holds a few counts of this clonotype. The CDR3: CASRELEGGYEQYF. The CDR3 coding sequence is TGTGCCAGCAGGGAGCTAGAAGGAGGCTACGAGCAGTACTTC. The chain employs TRBV6-1 and TRBJ2-7; D may be TRBD2 (5 bases). This CDR3 has 14 residues. Germline-derived CDR1 and CDR2 are MNHNS and SASEGT. The V gene lost 6 bases and the J gene lost 3 bases, with 15 bases spanning the gap.

This clonotype has ten or more counts. The chain combines TRBV6-1 with TRBJ1-6; D is undetermined. CDR3 length equals 13 residues. Trimming shortened V by 6 bases and J by 5 bases, and 8 bases separated the two germline ends. CDR1 is MNHNS, CDR2 SASEGT, per germline. CDR3 sequence: CASRATNNSPLHF. DNA for the CDR3: TGTGCCAGCAGAGCTACAAATAATTCACCCCTCCACTTT.

To note about this clonotype: One base away lies a much larger clone, so this may be a sequencing read error. Lacking the conserved final phenylalanine or tryptophan, this CDR3 likely reflects a read error. This sequence joins TRBV20-1 and TRBJ2-1; perhaps TRBD2 as D (6 bases). This CDR3 region has 14 residues. The germline V and J ends were trimmed by 1 base and 3 bases, with 10 bases remaining between them. Per the germline V gene, CDR1 is DFQATT and CDR2 is SNEGSKA (reference sequence). The CDR3 DNA reads TGCAGTGCTAGAGGGGCTAGCGACTACAATGAGCAGTTCCTC. It is translated as CSARGASDYNEQFL.

About this clonotype itself: Being one base from a much bigger clone, this may be a read error. The chain uses TRBV5-1 and TRBJ2-3; D is ambiguous. CDR3 length: 15 residues. Trimming stripped 3 bases from V and 5 bases from J, with 16 bases between. Germline CDR1 and CDR2: SGHRS and YFSETQ. The CDR3 loop is CASSSADLFGDTQYF. The CDR3 DNA sequence: TGCGCCAGCAGCTCGGCCGACTTATTCGGAGATACGCAGTATTTT.

This clonotype has ten or more counts. V is TRBV7-2 and J is TRBJ2-3; perhaps TRBD1 as D (5 bases). The CDR3 loop spans 15 amino acids. V lost 1 base and J 0 bases, leaving 8 bases between the germline ends. Per the germline V gene, CDR1 is SGHTA and CDR2 is FQGNSA. CDR3 nucleotides: TGTGCCAGCAGCTTAGATGGGGCCAGCACAGATACGCAGTATTTT. Amino acids: CASSLDGASTDTQYF.

This clonotype has at least ten counts. The chain employs TRBV19 and TRBJ2-1, with TRBD2 matching 12 bases. J gave up 7 bases and V 7 bases, and 8 bases lay outside the gene matches. The CDR3 loop spans 15 amino acids. The germline V gene has CDR1 LNHDA and CDR2 SQIVND (reference sequence). The CDR3 bases are TGTGCCAGTAAGGAGACTAGCGGGGGATTTAATGAGCAGTTCTTC. Translating gives CASKETSGGFNEQFF.

Of note for this clonotype: This may come from a read error, since a much larger clone is one base off. The chain is built from TRBV6-6 and TRBJ2-3, with D possibly TRBD2 on 5 matching bases. The germline V gene has CDR1 MNHNY and CDR2 SVGAGI (reference sequence). The CDR3 runs to 15 residues. The CDR3, as DNA: TGTGCCAGCACGAGGGCTTGGGGTAGCATAGATACGCAGTATTTT. Translation gives CASTRAWGSIDTQYF.